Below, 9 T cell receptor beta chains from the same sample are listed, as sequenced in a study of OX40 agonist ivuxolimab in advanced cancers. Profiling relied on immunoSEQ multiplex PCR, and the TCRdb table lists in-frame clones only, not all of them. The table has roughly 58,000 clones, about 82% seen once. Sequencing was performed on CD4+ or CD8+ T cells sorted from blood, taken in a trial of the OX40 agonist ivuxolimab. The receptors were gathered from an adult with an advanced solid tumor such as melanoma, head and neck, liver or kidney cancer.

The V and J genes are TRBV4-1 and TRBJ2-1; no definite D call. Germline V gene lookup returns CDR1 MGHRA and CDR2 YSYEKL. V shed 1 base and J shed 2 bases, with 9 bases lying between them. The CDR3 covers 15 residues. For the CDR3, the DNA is TGCGCCAGCAGCCAAGTGTACCTCCCCTACAATGAGCAGTTCTTC. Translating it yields CASSQVYLPYNEQFF.

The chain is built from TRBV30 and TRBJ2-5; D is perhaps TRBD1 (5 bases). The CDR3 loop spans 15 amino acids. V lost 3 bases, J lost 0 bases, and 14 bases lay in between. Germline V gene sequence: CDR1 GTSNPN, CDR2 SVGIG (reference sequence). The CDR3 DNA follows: TGTGCCTGGAGGGGCATAAGGGGTCACCAAGAGACCCAGTACTTC. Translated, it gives CAWRGIRGHQETQYF.

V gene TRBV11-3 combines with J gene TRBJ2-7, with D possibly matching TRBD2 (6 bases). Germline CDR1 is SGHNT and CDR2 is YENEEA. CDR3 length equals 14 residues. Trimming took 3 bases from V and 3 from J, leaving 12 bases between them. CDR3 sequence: CASSLGGTVYEQYF. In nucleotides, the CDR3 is TGTGCCAGCAGCTTGGGCGGGACGGTCTACGAGCAGTACTTC.

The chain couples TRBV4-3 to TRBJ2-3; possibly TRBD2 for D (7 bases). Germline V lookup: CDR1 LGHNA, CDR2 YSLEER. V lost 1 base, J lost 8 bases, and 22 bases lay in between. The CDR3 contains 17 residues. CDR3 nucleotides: TGCGCCAGCAGCCAAGGTCGAGGCGGGGGCCTAGGGGGTACGCAGTATTTT. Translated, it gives CASSQGRGGGLGGTQYF.

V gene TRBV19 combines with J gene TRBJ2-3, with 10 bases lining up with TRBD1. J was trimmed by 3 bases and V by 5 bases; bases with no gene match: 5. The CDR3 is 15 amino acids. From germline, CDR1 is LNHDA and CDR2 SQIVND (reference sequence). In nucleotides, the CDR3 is TGTGCCAGTAGTGGAGGACAGGGGGTGACAGATACGCAGTATTTT. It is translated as CASSGGQGVTDTQYF.

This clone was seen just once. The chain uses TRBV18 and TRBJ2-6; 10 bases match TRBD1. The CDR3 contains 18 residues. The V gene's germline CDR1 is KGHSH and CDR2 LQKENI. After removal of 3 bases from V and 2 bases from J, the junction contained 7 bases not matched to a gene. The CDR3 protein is CASSPRQGAGAGANVLTF. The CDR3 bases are TGTGCCAGCTCACCTAGACAGGGGGCAGGGGCTGGGGCCAACGTCCTGACTTTC.

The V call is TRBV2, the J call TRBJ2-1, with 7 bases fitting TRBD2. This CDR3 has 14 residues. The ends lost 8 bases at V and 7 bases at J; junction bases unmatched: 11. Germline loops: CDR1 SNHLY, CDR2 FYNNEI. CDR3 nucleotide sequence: TGTGCCAGCCTGGGCGGGAGCGGGATAAATGAGCAGTTCTTC. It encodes CASLGGSGINEQFF.

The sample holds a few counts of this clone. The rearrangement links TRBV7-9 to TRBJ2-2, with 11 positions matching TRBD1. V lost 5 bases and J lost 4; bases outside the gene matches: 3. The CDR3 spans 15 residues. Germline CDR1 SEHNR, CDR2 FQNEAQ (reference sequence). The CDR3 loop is CASSAGQGVTGELFF. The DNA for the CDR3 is TGTGCCAGCAGCGCGGGACAGGGGGTCACCGGGGAGCTGTTTTTT.

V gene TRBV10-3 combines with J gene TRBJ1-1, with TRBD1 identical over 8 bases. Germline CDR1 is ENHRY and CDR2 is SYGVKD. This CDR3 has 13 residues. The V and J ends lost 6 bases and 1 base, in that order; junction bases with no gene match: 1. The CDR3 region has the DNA TGTGCCATCAGGGACAGGGCGAACACTGAAGCTTTCTTT. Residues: CAIRDRANTEAFF.